A single sample gave rise to the 23 T cell receptor beta chains below, sequenced in a study of cytomegalovirus exposure and HLA in healthy donors. With 60 Vbeta and 13 Jbeta primers, the PCR was carried out. Produced via immunoSEQ multiplex PCR; TCRdb's table is partial and in-frame only. Among 150,000 to 200,000 clones listed, approximately 70% were seen once. The sequenced sample consisted of PBMCs. These receptors all stem from a human donor in good health.

This chain joins TRBV11-2 and TRBJ2-1, with 9 nucleotides matching TRBD2. The CDR3 has 16 amino acids. CDR1 is SGHAT, CDR2 FQNNGV, per germline. The ends lost 1 base at V and 8 bases at J; junction bases unmatched: 9. The CDR3 DNA reads TGTGCCAGCAGCTTAGTGCGCGGGGGGGATTTCTATGAGCAGTTCTTC. Encoded protein: CASSLVRGGDFYEQFF.

As for this clone: The junction departs from germline at one end; a sequencing error may be responsible. CDR3 in amino acids: CASSARTGRTNAPLHF. In nucleotides, the CDR3 is TGTGCCAGCAGCGCTCGGACAGGAAGGACTAATGCACCCCTCCACTTT. This chain joins TRBV7-2 and TRBJ1-6; 7 nucleotides align to TRBD1. CDR1 SGHTA and CDR2 FQGNSA come from the germline V gene. The CDR3 totals 16 residues.

The sample holds a few counts of this clone. The V gene is TRBV28, the J gene TRBJ2-7; 12 bases are shared with TRBD2. The CDR3 is made up of 16 amino acids. Trimming took 6 bases from V and 7 from J; bases not matched to a gene: 13. Germline CDR1 reads MDHEN; CDR2 reads SYDVKM. The CDR3 DNA sequence: TGTGCCAGCAGCCCCCCGGCTAGCGGGGGGGCGGGTGAGCAGTACTTC. This encodes CASSPPASGGAGEQYF.

The chain has TRBV15 and TRBJ1-5; D is unresolved. The CDR3 loop spans 13 amino acids. Trimming left V 1 base short and J 6 bases short, with 7 bases between. CDR1 LNHNV and CDR2 YYDKDF come from the germline V gene (reference sequence). The CDR3 loop reads CATSRAGSQPQHF. The CDR3 DNA follows: TGTGCCACCAGCAGAGCGGGGAGTCAGCCCCAGCATTTT.

The V call is TRBV7-9, the J call TRBJ1-5; 9 positions match TRBD1. The V segment lost 4 bases and the J segment 5 bases; nucleotides outside the gene matches: 6. Germline CDR1 and CDR2: SEHNR and FQNEAQ (reference sequence). The CDR3 length is 15 residues. The CDR3 DNA reads TGTGCCAGCAGCTCCGGGACAGGGAGGGATCAGCCCCAGCATTTT. Protein product: CASSSGTGRDQPQHF.

The V and J genes are TRBV9 and TRBJ2-1; 8 nucleotides align to TRBD2. The CDR3 contains 14 residues. The germline V gene has CDR1 SGDLS and CDR2 YYNGEE. Trimming took 0 bases from V and 6 from J; bases not matched to a gene: 2. The DNA for the CDR3 is TGTGCCAGCAGCGTAGTACTAGCGGCCAATGAGCAGTTCTTC. It specifies CASSVVLAANEQFF.

This clone was seen only a few times. The chain couples TRBV5-4 to TRBJ2-1; possibly TRBD2 for D (7 bases). Germline values: CDR1 SGHNT, CDR2 YYREEE (reference sequence). There are 16 residues in the CDR3. The ends were cut back, 0 bases at V and 4 bases at J, with 14 bases in the middle. The CDR3 is CASSLEGGGPYNEQFF. In DNA, the CDR3 is TGTGCCAGCAGCTTGGAGGGCGGGGGCCCTTACAATGAGCAGTTCTTC.

The chain joins TRBV19 to TRBJ1-4; possible D gene TRBD1, 6 bases. CDR1 LNHDA and CDR2 SQIVND come from the germline V gene (reference sequence). There are 13 residues in the CDR3. V lost 6 bases and J 5 bases, leaving 10 bases between the germline ends. The CDR3 here is CASRNRENEKLFF. The CDR3 DNA is TGTGCCAGTAGGAACAGGGAGAATGAAAAACTGTTTTTT.

This clone was seen only a few times. The chain has TRBV5-4 and TRBJ2-7; 8 bases match TRBD1. The CDR3 runs to 14 residues. Germline V gives CDR1 SGHNT, CDR2 YYREEE (reference sequence). J gave up 5 bases and V 4 bases, and 8 bases lay outside the gene matches. CDR3 in DNA: TGTGCCAGCAGCCCCCGAACAGGGGGTGACGAGCAGTACTTC. Translation: CASSPRTGGDEQYF.

V gene TRBV11-3 combines with J gene TRBJ2-2, with D perhaps TRBD2 (7 bases). The CDR3 spans 16 residues. The germline V and J ends were trimmed by 4 bases and 6 bases, with 18 bases remaining between them. CDR1 and CDR2 (germline): SGHNT, YENEEA. CDR3 in amino acids: CASSSREGGGAGELFF. The CDR3 coding sequence is TGTGCCAGCAGCTCTCGTGAGGGAGGGGGGGCCGGGGAGCTGTTTTTT.

The chain employs TRBV18 and TRBJ2-3, with 11 bases fitting TRBD2. The trim removed 3 bases at V and 2 bases at J, leaving 10 bases unmatched. Germline assignment: CDR1 KGHSH and CDR2 LQKENI. The CDR3 covers 18 residues. The CDR3 is CASSPHFLAGGPTDTQYF. CDR3 DNA: TGTGCCAGCTCACCCCACTTTCTAGCGGGGGGACCCACAGATACGCAGTATTTT.

V gene TRBV6-1 combines with J gene TRBJ2-5; 7 bases match TRBD2. The CDR3 is 13 amino acids. The V and J ends lost 7 bases and 5 bases, in that order; junction bases with no gene match: 7. From germline, CDR1 is MNHNS and CDR2 SASEGT. CDR3 protein: CASTGLVRETQYF. CDR3 nucleotide sequence: TGTGCCAGCACCGGACTAGTACGGGAGACCCAGTACTTC.

The count of this clone is one. The J gene is TRBJ2-7, the V gene TRBV5-1; D call uncertain. V lost 3 bases to trimming and J lost 4 bases, with 5 bases between them. This CDR3 has 11 residues. Per the germline V gene, CDR1 is SGHRS and CDR2 is YFSETQ. This chain's CDR3 is CASSYKYEQYF. In DNA, the CDR3 is TGCGCCAGCAGCTACAAATACGAGCAGTACTTC. Complete variable domain (other parts from reference TRBV5-1 and TRBJ2-7): KAGVTQTPRYLIKTRGQQVTLSCSPISGHRSVSWYQQTPGQGLQFLFEYFSETQRNKGNFPGRFSGRQFSNSRSEMNVSTLELGDSALYLCASSYKYEQYFGPGTRLTVT.

This chain connects TRBV4-3 to TRBJ2-2; possibly TRBD1 for D (5 bases). This CDR3 has 17 amino acids. From germline, CDR1 is LGHNA and CDR2 YSLEER. Trimming took 1 base from V and 0 from J, leaving 12 bases between them. The CDR3 DNA reads TGCGCCAGCAGCCAAGTAGGGGCAACCTCGAACACCGGGGAGCTGTTTTTT. It translates to CASSQVGATSNTGELFF.

Notes on this clone: This sample also contains other DNA sequences that code for the same CDR3. The DNA of the CDR3 is TGTGCCAGCAGTTCAGGAGCCGGGACAGACACTGAAGCTTTCTTT. Its protein product is CASSSGAGTDTEAFF. The gene calls are TRBV6-5 and TRBJ1-1; 7 bases align to TRBD1. Per the germline V gene, CDR1 is MNHEY and CDR2 is SVGAGI. Trimming removed 4 bases from V and 3 bases from J; junction bases left unmatched: 8. The CDR3 contains 15 residues.

The rearrangement links TRBV19 to TRBJ2-1, with TRBD2 matching over 8 bases. The CDR3 runs 15 residues. Germline loops: CDR1 LNHDA, CDR2 SQIVND (reference sequence). V was pared by 7 bases and J by 0 bases, with 5 bases of the junction left unmatched. CDR3 DNA: TGTGCCAGTATCCGGGCGGGGGGCTCCTACAATGAGCAGTTCTTC. Translation gives CASIRAGGSYNEQFF. The entire variable domain, with the rest obtained from reference TRBV19 and TRBJ2-1, is as follows: DGGITQSPKYLFRKEGQNVTLSCEQNLNHDAMYWYRQDPGQGLRLIYYSQIVNDFQKGDIAEGYSVSREKKESFPLTVTSAQKNPTAFYLCASIRAGGSYNEQFFGPGTRLTVL.

The rearrangement links TRBV23-1 to TRBJ1-6; D uncertain. TRBV23-1 is annotated as an ORF whose role is uncertain. The CDR3 extends over 16 amino acids. The V and J ends lost 1 base and 6 bases respectively, with 13 bases between them. CDR3 region: CASSQLGGRCNSPLHF. In DNA form, the CDR3 reads TGCGCCAGCAGTCAATTGGGAGGTAGGTGTAATTCACCCCTCCACTTT.

The chain carries TRBV7-3 and TRBJ2-1; D is perhaps TRBD2 (5 bases). V lost 5 bases to trimming and J lost 8 bases, with 13 bases between them. CDR1 and CDR2 (germline): SGHTA, FQGTGA. This CDR3 comprises 13 residues. In DNA, the CDR3 is TGTGCCAGCAGCCCGGATGCGAGGGATGAGCAGTTCTTC. Residues: CASSPDARDEQFF.

The chain uses TRBV7-3 and TRBJ1-5; TRBD1 matches 9 bases. Germline values: CDR1 SGHTA, CDR2 FQGTGA. The ends lost 1 base at V and 1 base at J; junction bases unmatched: 14. The CDR3 is 20 amino acids. The CDR3 loop reads CASSLIRDRERGLSNQPQHF. The CDR3 nucleotides read TGTGCCAGCAGCTTAATCCGGGACAGGGAAAGGGGTTTGAGCAATCAGCCCCAGCATTTT.

The gene calls are TRBV23-1 and TRBJ2-5; TRBD1 matches 9 bases. TRBV23-1 is classed as an ORF, of uncertain function. The CDR3 sequence is 15 residues long. The ends lost 10 bases at V and 5 bases at J; junction bases unmatched: 14. Written as DNA, the CDR3 is TGCGCCACCAAGTCAATCGGGACAGGGCCGGAGACCCAGTACTTC. Its protein product is CATKSIGTGPETQYF.

This CDR3 is CASSFSGGADEQYF. The CDR3 nucleotides read TGTGCCAGCAGCTTCAGCGGGGGGGCCGACGAGCAGTACTTC. This chain joins TRBV7-3 and TRBJ2-7, with 10 positions matching TRBD2. In germline, CDR1 is SGHTA, CDR2 FQGTGA. The V and J ends lost 3 bases and 5 bases, in that order; junction bases with no gene match: 4. The CDR3 loop spans 14 amino acids.

This clone has only one observation. The chain links TRBV29-1 to TRBJ2-3, with 7 nucleotides matching TRBD2. The CDR3 contains 14 residues. After removal of 7 bases from V and 3 bases from J, the junction contained 10 bases not matched to a gene. Germline V gives CDR1 SQVTM, CDR2 ANQGSEA. CDR3 sequence: CSARGGGETDTQYF. The CDR3 coding sequence is TGCAGCGCCCGGGGTGGGGGGGAGACAGATACGCAGTATTTT.

V usage is TRBV27 and J usage is TRBJ2-3, with D tentatively TRBD2 (5 bases). This CDR3 has 16 residues. The germline CDR1 and CDR2 sequences are MNHEY and SMNVEV (reference sequence). The germline V and J ends were trimmed by 7 bases and 0 bases, with 17 bases remaining between them. The CDR3 sequence: CASNPAPGGSTDTQYF. As DNA, the CDR3 is TGTGCCAGCAATCCTGCGCCAGGAGGTAGCACAGATACGCAGTATTTT.